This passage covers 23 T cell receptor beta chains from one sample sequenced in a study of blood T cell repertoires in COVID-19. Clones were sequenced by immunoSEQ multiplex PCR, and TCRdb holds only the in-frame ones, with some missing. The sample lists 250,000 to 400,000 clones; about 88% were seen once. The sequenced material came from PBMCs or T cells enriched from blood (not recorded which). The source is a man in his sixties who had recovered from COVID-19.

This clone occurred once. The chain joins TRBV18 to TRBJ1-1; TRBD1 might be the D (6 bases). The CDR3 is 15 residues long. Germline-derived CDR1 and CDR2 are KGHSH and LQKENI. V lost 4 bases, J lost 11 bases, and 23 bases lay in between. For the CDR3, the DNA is TGTGCCAGCTCACTGTCCGGGACAACCAATCCGGGGGCTTTCTTT. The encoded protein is CASSLSGTTNPGAFF.

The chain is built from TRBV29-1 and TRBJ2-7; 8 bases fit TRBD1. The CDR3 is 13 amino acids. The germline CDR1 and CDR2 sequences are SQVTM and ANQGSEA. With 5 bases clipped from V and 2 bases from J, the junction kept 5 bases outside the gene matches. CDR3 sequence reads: CSVLQGETYEQYF. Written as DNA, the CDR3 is TGCAGCGTTCTACAGGGGGAAACCTACGAGCAGTACTTC.

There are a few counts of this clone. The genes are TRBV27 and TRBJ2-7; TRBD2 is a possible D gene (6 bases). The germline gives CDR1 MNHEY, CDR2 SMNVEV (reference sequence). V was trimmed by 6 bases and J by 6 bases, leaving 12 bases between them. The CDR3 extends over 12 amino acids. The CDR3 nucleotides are TGTGCCAGCAGGAGAGCGGGTTCCGAGCAGTACTTC. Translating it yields CASRRAGSEQYF.

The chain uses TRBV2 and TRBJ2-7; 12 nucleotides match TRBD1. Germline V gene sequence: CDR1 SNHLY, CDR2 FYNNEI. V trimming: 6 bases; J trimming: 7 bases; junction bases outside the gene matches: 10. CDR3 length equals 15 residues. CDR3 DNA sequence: TGTGCCAGCAGAGATCCGGGACAGGGGGCTCGGGAGCAGTACTTC. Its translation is CASRDPGQGAREQYF.

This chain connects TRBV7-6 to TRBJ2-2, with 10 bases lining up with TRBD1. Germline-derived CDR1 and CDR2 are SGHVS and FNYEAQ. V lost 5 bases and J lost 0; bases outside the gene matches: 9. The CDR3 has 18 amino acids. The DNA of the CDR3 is TGTGCCAGCAGCCACAGACAGGGGGCGCCTACGAACACCGGGGAGCTGTTTTTT. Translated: CASSHRQGAPTNTGELFF.

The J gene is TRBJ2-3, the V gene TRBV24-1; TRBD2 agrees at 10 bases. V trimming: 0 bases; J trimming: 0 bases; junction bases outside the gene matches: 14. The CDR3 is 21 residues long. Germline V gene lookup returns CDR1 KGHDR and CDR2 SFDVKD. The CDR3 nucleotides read TGTGCCACCAGTGATTTGCCGGGTTTCGAGCGGGAGGGAAGAAGCACAGATACGCAGTATTTT. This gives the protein CATSDLPGFEREGRSTDTQYF.

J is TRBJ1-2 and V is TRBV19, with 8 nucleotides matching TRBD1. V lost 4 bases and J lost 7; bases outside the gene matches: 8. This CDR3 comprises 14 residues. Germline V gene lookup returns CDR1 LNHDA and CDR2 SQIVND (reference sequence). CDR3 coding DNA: TGTGCCAGTAGTAACCCGACAGGGGCGATTGGCTACACCTTC. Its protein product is CASSNPTGAIGYTF.

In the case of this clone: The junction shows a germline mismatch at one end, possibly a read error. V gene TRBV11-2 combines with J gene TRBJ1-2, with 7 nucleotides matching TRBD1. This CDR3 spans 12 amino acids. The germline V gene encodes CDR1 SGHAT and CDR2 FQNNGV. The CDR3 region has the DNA TGTGCCAGCAGCTTAGTTGGGCAGGGGGTCATCTTC. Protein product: CASSLVGQGVIF.

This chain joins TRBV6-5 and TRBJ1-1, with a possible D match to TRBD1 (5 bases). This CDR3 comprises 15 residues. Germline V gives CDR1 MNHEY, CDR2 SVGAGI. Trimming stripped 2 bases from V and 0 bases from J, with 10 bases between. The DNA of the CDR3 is TGTGCCAGCAGTTACCAGGCCAGGGTGAACACTGAAGCTTTCTTT. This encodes CASSYQARVNTEAFF.

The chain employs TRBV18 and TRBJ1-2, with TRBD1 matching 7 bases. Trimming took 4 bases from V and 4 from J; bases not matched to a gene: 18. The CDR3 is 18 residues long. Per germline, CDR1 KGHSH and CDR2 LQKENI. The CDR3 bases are TGTGCCAGCTCACAGGGGGCCATCGCACAGGGAAATTTCTATGGCTACACCTTC. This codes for CASSQGAIAQGNFYGYTF.

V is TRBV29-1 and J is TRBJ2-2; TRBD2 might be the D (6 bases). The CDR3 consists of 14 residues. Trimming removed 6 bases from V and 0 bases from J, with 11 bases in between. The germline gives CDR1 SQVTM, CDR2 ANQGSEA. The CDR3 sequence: CSVPTSANTGELFF. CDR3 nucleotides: TGCAGCGTACCGACTAGTGCGAACACCGGGGAGCTGTTTTTT.

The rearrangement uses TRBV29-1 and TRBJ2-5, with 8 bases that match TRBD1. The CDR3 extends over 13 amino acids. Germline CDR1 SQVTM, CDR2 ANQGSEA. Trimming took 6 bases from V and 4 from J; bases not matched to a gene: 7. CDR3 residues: CSVATGGSETQYF. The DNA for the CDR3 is TGCAGCGTGGCAACAGGGGGATCAGAGACCCAGTACTTC.

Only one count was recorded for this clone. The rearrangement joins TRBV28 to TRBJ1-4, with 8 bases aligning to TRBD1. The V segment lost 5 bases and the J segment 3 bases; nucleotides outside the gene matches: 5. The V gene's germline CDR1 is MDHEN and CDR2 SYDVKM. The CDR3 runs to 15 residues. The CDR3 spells CASSTRDRPNEKLFF. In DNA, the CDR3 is TGTGCCAGCAGTACCCGGGACAGGCCTAATGAAAAACTGTTTTTT.

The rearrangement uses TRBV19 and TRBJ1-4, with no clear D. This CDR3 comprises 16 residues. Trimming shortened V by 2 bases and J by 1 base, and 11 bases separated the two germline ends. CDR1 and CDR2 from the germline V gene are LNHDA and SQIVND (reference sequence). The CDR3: CASSIFPRRTNEKLFF. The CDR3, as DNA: TGTGCCAGTAGTATATTCCCGCGGCGAACTAATGAAAAACTGTTTTTT.

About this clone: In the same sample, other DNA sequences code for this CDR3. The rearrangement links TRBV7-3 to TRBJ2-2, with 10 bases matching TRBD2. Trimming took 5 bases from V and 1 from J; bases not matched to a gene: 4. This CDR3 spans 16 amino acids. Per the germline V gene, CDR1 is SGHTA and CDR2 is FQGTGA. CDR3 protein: CASSLTSGRNTGELFF. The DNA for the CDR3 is TGTGCCAGCAGCCTGACTAGCGGGCGGAACACCGGGGAGCTGTTTTTT.

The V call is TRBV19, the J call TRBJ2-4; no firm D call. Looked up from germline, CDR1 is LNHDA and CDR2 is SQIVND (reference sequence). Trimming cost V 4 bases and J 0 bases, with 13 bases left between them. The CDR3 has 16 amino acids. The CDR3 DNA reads TGTGCCAGTAGTACTTCCCGGAGTCTAGCCAAAAACATTCAGTACTTC. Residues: CASSTSRSLAKNIQYF.

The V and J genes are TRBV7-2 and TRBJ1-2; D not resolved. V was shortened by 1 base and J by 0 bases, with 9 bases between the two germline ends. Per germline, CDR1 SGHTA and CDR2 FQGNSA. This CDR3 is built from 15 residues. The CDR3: CASSLEVAANYGYTF. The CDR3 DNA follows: TGTGCCAGCAGCTTAGAAGTGGCAGCTAACTATGGCTACACCTTC.

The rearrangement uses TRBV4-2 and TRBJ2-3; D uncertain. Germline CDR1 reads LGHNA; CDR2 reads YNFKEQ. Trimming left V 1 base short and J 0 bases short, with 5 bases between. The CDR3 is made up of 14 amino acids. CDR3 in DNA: TGTGCCAGCAGCCAAGGACTGAGCACAGATACGCAGTATTTT. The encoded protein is CASSQGLSTDTQYF.

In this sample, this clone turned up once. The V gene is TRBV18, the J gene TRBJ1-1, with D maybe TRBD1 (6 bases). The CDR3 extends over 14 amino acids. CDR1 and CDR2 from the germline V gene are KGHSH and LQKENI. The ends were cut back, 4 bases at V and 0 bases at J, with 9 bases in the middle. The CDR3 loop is CASSRAGVNTEAFF. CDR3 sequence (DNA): TGTGCCAGCTCACGTGCAGGGGTGAACACTGAAGCTTTCTTT.

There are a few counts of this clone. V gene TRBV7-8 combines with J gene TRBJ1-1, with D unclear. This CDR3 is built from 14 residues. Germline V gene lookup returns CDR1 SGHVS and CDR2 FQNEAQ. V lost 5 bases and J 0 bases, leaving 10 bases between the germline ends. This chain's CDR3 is CASSPGLMNTEAFF. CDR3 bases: TGTGCCAGCAGCCCGGGGTTAATGAACACTGAAGCTTTCTTT. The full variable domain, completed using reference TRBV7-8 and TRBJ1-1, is GAGVSQSPRYKVAKRGQDVALRCDPISGHVSLFWYQQALGQGPEFLTYFQNEAQLDKSGLPSDRFFAERPEGSVSTLKIQRTQQEDSAVYLCASSPGLMNTEAFFGQGTRLTVV.

The CDR3 region is CASSPTASLAEETQYF. The CDR3 DNA reads as TGTGCCAGCTCACCTACCGCGTCACTAGCAGAAGAGACCCAGTACTTC. The chain carries TRBV18 and TRBJ2-5; D might be TRBD2 (6 bases). V lost 3 bases and J lost 3, with 17 bases in between. The V gene's germline CDR1 is KGHSH and CDR2 LQKENI. CDR3 size: 16 residues. The full variable domain, its missing parts supplied by reference TRBV18 and TRBJ2-5, is NAGVMQNPRHLVRRRGQEARLRCSPMKGHSHVYWYRQLPEEGLKFMVYLQKENIIDESGMPKERFSAEFPKEGPSILRIQQVVRGDSAAYFCASSPTASLAEETQYFGPGTRLLVL.

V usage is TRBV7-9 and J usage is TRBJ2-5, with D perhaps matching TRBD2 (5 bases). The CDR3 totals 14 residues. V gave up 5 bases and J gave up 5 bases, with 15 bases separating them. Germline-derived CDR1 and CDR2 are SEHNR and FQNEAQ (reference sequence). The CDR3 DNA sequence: TGTGCCAGCAGCCTCCTCACGACGGGGGAGACCCAGTACTTC. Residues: CASSLLTTGETQYF.

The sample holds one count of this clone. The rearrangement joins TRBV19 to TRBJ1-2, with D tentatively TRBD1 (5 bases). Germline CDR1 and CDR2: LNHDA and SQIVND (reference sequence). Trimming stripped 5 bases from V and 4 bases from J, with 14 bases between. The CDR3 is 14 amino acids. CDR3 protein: CASSGGGFSYGYTF. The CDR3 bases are TGTGCCAGTAGTGGGGGAGGGTTCAGCTATGGCTACACCTTC.